Listed here are 9 T cell receptor beta chains from one sample, sequenced in a study of blood T cell repertoires in COVID-19. Using immunoSEQ multiplex PCR, the repertoire was profiled, and TCRdb retains in-frame clones only, with some absent. The table includes 150,000 to 200,000 clones, 80% detected once. Sequencing input: PBMCs or T cells enriched from blood (not recorded which). The receptors here all came from a man between 60 and 70 years old who had been exposed to COVID-19.

This clone was counted once. The chain couples TRBV6-5 to TRBJ2-7; TRBD1 agrees at 7 bases. This CDR3 is 13 amino acids long. Germline V lookup: CDR1 MNHEY, CDR2 SVGAGI. Germline trimming cut 8 bases from V and 0 bases from J; bases unmatched to any gene: 4. As DNA, the CDR3 is TGTGCCAGCCGACAGGGCCCCTCCTACGAGCAGTACTTC. Translation gives CASRQGPSYEQYF.

The chain combines TRBV2 with TRBJ2-1; D is uncertain. The CDR3 consists of 11 residues. V shed 7 bases and J shed 3 bases, with 4 bases lying between them. The germline V gene has CDR1 SNHLY and CDR2 FYNNEI. The CDR3 DNA follows: TGTGCCAGCACAAACTACAATGAGCAGTTCTTC. Protein: CASTNYNEQFF.

This clone appeared a few times. CDR3: CASSVDRAFEAFF. The CDR3 DNA sequence: TGTGCCAGCAGCGTCGACAGGGCCTTTGAAGCTTTCTTT. This chain joins TRBV7-2 and TRBJ1-1; TRBD1 aligns across 7 bases. Looked up from germline, CDR1 is SGHTA and CDR2 is FQGNSA. The V gene end was trimmed by 5 bases and the J gene end by 7 bases; junction bases not matched to a gene: 7. This CDR3 has 13 amino acids.

The chain carries TRBV5-6 and TRBJ2-1; no clear D gene. Germline CDR1 is SGHDT and CDR2 is YYEEEE. The CDR3 covers 13 residues. V dropped 1 base and J dropped 4 bases, with 6 bases sitting between them. CDR3 residues: CASSLSGYNEQFF. The DNA of the CDR3 is TGTGCCAGCAGCTTGTCCGGTTACAATGAGCAGTTCTTC.

The rearrangement joins TRBV2 to TRBJ2-7, with 9 positions matching TRBD2. V shed 5 bases, J shed 11 bases, and the junction held 10 bases outside the gene matches. CDR3 length: 13 amino acids. The germline gives CDR1 SNHLY, CDR2 FYNNEI. The CDR3 sequence: CASSPRLAAREYF. CDR3 nucleotide sequence: TGTGCCAGCAGTCCTCGACTAGCGGCTAGGGAGTACTTC. Based on the CDR3 plus reference TRBV2 and TRBJ2-7, the full variable domain is EPEVTQTPSHQVTQMGQEVILRCVPISNHLYFYWYRQILGQKVEFLVSFYNNEISEKSEIFDDQFSVERPDGSNFTLKIRSTKLEDSAMYFCASSPRLAAREYFGPGTRLTVT.

The chain combines TRBV5-6 with TRBJ2-3; TRBD2 might be the D (6 bases). The CDR3 length is 14 residues. Germline CDR1 is SGHDT and CDR2 is YYEEEE. Trimming removed 5 bases at V and 6 bases at J, with 16 bases between. The DNA of the CDR3 is TGTGCCAGCAGACCCGGGACTCTGGCGGATACGCAGTATTTT. Translated: CASRPGTLADTQYF.

The CDR3 loop is CASGRLSYEQYF. CDR3 coding DNA: TGTGCCAGCGGGAGGCTCTCCTACGAGCAGTACTTC. The V call is TRBV6-5, the J call TRBJ2-7; D possibly corresponds to TRBD2 (6 bases). This CDR3 has 12 residues. From germline, CDR1 is MNHEY and CDR2 SVGAGI. Trimming stripped 8 bases from V and 0 bases from J, with 8 bases between.

The chain links TRBV5-1 to TRBJ2-1; D uncertain. V was pared by 6 bases and J by 0 bases, with 13 bases between. CDR3 length: 15 residues. Germline values: CDR1 SGHRS, CDR2 YFSETQ. The CDR3 DNA reads as TGCGCCAGCACCACTCGGGTGGGCTCCTACAATGAGCAGTTCTTC. Translating it yields CASTTRVGSYNEQFF.

The chain joins TRBV2 to TRBJ1-3; TRBD1 matches 9 bases. The germline V gene has CDR1 SNHLY and CDR2 FYNNEI. The CDR3 loop spans 17 amino acids. Germline trimming cut 6 bases from V and 0 bases from J; bases unmatched to any gene: 9. The CDR3 sequence is CASSRDRANLSGNTIYF. CDR3 nucleotide sequence: TGTGCCAGCAGCCGGGACAGGGCGAACCTCTCTGGAAACACCATATATTTT.